The 23 T cell receptor beta chains reported below all come from one sample, sequenced in a study of tumor T cells in aggressive B-cell lymphoma. Measured with immunoSEQ multiplex PCR; TCRdb has only the in-frame clones, and not every one. The sample has some 3,100 clones, 65% to 90% seen once. Specimen: tumor tissue. Receptors originate from an adult with diffuse large B cell lymphoma.

This chain links TRBV27 with TRBJ2-5; 7 positions match TRBD1. Germline V gene sequence: CDR1 MNHEY, CDR2 SMNVEV (reference sequence). This CDR3 comprises 13 residues. Trimming at V came to 6 bases and at J to 2 bases, leaving 3 bases not matched to a gene. CDR3 loop: CASSTGQQETQYF. The CDR3 DNA is TGTGCCAGCAGCACGGGACAGCAAGAGACCCAGTACTTC.

This chain uses TRBV7-2 with TRBJ1-3; D remains ambiguous. Trimming stripped 1 base from V and 0 bases from J, with 7 bases between. CDR3 length: 15 residues. Germline values: CDR1 SGHTA, CDR2 FQGNSA. CDR3: CASSLVRDSGNTIYF. CDR3 DNA: TGTGCCAGCAGCTTAGTCCGAGACTCTGGAAACACCATATATTTT.

The V gene is TRBV9, the J gene TRBJ2-2, with TRBD2 as a possible D gene (5 bases). Between the trimmed V and J ends, which lost 4 bases and 0 bases, there was a span of 19 bases. The germline V gene has CDR1 SGDLS and CDR2 YYNGEE. The CDR3 covers 18 residues. CDR3 sequence reads: CASSPTPWERTNTGELFF. CDR3 nucleotide sequence: TGTGCCAGCAGCCCAACTCCGTGGGAGCGAACGAACACCGGGGAGCTGTTTTTT.

This clone was seen only once. V gene TRBV7-6 combines with J gene TRBJ2-5; 13 bases line up with TRBD2. The last part of the DNA fits TRBJ2-7 better; the J call may be wrong. Germline-derived CDR1 and CDR2 are SGHVS and FNYEAQ. There are 17 residues in the CDR3. This CDR3 reads CASSRTSGGSSSYEQYF. The CDR3 DNA follows: TGTGCCAGCAGTCGGACTAGCGGGGGATCGAGCTCCTACGAGCAGTACTTC.

This chain joins TRBV5-1 and TRBJ1-6; D remains ambiguous. The CDR3 has 15 amino acids. Germline CDR1 reads SGHRS; CDR2 reads YFSETQ. Between the trimmed V and J ends, which lost 4 bases and 6 bases, there was a span of 14 bases. The chain's CDR3 is CASSPRPVGNSPLHF. The CDR3, as DNA: TGCGCCAGCAGCCCCAGGCCTGTGGGTAATTCACCCCTCCACTTT.

V usage is TRBV7-7 and J usage is TRBJ2-5, with TRBD1 identical over 7 bases. The CDR3 covers 13 residues. Trimming took 6 bases from V and 5 from J; bases not matched to a gene: 6. Germline lookup yields CDR1 SSHAT and CDR2 FNYEAQ (reference sequence). Written as DNA, the CDR3 is TGTGCCAGCAGTTTTACAGGGGTCGAGACCCAGTACTTC. Protein: CASSFTGVETQYF.

V gene TRBV19 combines with J gene TRBJ2-3; TRBD1 aligns across 9 bases. The CDR3 has 14 amino acids. V gave up 10 bases and J gave up 3 bases; unmatched junction bases: 8. Germline CDR1 LNHDA, CDR2 SQIVND (reference sequence). The CDR3 coding sequence is TGTGCCACCTCTGGGACAGGGTGGACAGATACGCAGTATTTT. Its protein product is CATSGTGWTDTQYF.

The chain employs TRBV10-3 and TRBJ2-7; D is perhaps TRBD2 (6 bases). With 4 bases removed from V and 0 bases from J, the gap between germline ends came to 10 bases. Per germline, CDR1 ENHRY and CDR2 SYGVKD. There are 14 residues in the CDR3. CDR3 nucleotide sequence: TGTGCCATCAGTGTTGGGGGGAGCTCCTACGAGCAGTACTTC. Its translation: CAISVGGSSYEQYF.

The CDR3 protein is CASIEGQLANEQFF. The CDR3 DNA reads TGTGCCAGCATTGAGGGGCAGTTGGCCAATGAGCAGTTCTTC. This chain connects TRBV6-1 to TRBJ2-1, with D perhaps TRBD1 or TRBD2 (5 bases each). CDR1 and CDR2 from the germline V gene are MNHNS and SASEGT. V was pared by 7 bases and J by 6 bases, with 16 bases between. CDR3 length: 14 amino acids.

This clone showed up just once. The gene calls are TRBV7-2 and TRBJ1-3; D ambiguous. The CDR3 consists of 15 residues. V was trimmed by 6 bases and J by 0 bases, leaving 12 bases between them. Germline V gene sequence: CDR1 SGHTA, CDR2 FQGNSA. CDR3 nucleotide sequence: TGTGCCAGCAGTCGCCAGGAACTCTCTGGAAACACCATATATTTT. Translation gives CASSRQELSGNTIYF.

The chain uses TRBV29-1 and TRBJ2-2, with 8 bases that match TRBD2. Per the germline V gene, CDR1 is SQVTM and CDR2 is ANQGSEA. The ends lost 6 bases at V and 8 bases at J; junction bases unmatched: 8. The length of the CDR3 is 13 residues. The CDR3 nucleotides read TGCAGCGTCGAAAGAGCGGGGGTGGGGGAGCTGTTTTTT. Translated: CSVERAGVGELFF.

The chain joins TRBV5-1 to TRBJ2-3, with D possibly TRBD2 on 5 matching bases. The germline V gene has CDR1 SGHRS and CDR2 YFSETQ. CDR3 size: 14 residues. Trimming shortened V by 1 base and J by 0 bases, and 6 bases separated the two germline ends. Written as DNA, the CDR3 is TGCGCCAGCAGCTTGCCGGGGAGCACAGATACGCAGTATTTT. It encodes CASSLPGSTDTQYF.

The chain is built from TRBV30 and TRBJ2-7; D call uncertain. CDR1 is GTSNPN and CDR2 is SVGIG in the germline V gene (reference sequence). The V gene lost 0 bases and the J gene lost 4 bases, with 7 bases spanning the gap. The CDR3 totals 12 residues. CDR3 bases: TGTGCCTGGAGTGTACAGTTGTACGAGCAGTACTTC. The encoded protein is CAWSVQLYEQYF.

The chain has TRBV30 and TRBJ2-5; D call uncertain. The length of the CDR3 is 16 residues. Germline V gives CDR1 GTSNPN, CDR2 SVGIG (reference sequence). V was pared by 3 bases and J by 0 bases, with 17 bases between. DNA of the CDR3: TGTGCCTGGAGACCCCCCTGGCGGATACACCAAGAGACCCAGTACTTC. This encodes CAWRPPWRIHQETQYF.

As DNA, the CDR3 is TGCGCCAGCAGCTTGAGGGACAGGGATTCACCCCTCCACTTT. Residues: CASSLRDRDSPLHF. The chain recombines TRBV5-1 with TRBJ1-6, with 9 bases lining up with TRBD1. V lost 1 base to trimming and J lost 8 bases; unmatched junction nucleotides: 1. From germline, CDR1 is SGHRS and CDR2 YFSETQ. The CDR3 runs 14 residues.

The chain employs TRBV5-1 and TRBJ1-2, with D tentatively TRBD1 (6 bases). V was clipped by 4 bases and J by 4 bases, with 26 bases between them. Germline V gene sequence: CDR1 SGHRS, CDR2 YFSETQ. The CDR3 has 18 residues. Here the CDR3 reads CASSPWMGPLGAGYGYTF. The CDR3, as DNA: TGCGCCAGCAGCCCATGGATGGGTCCTCTGGGGGCTGGCTATGGCTACACCTTC.

The V and J genes are TRBV4-3 and TRBJ2-5; TRBD2 agrees at 8 bases. V shed 0 bases, J shed 4 bases, and the junction held 13 bases outside the gene matches. Germline values: CDR1 LGHNA, CDR2 YSLEER. CDR3 size: 18 residues. The CDR3 region is CASSQDRAARGAAETQYF. The CDR3 DNA is TGCGCCAGCAGCCAAGATAGGGCAGCGCGGGGGGCCGCAGAGACCCAGTACTTC.

The chain employs TRBV2 and TRBJ2-1, with a weak D call TRBD1 (6 bases). CDR3 size: 14 residues. Germline CDR1 is SNHLY and CDR2 is FYNNEI. V was trimmed by 5 bases and J by 5 bases, leaving 13 bases between them. The DNA for the CDR3 is TGTGCCAGCAGTAAAACGAGACAGGACAATGAGCAGTTCTTC. Amino acid sequence: CASSKTRQDNEQFF.

The rearrangement links TRBV6-6 to TRBJ2-2; D perhaps matches TRBD2 (5 bases). The V and J ends lost 6 bases and 0 bases respectively, with 11 bases between them. Germline V gene data show CDR1 as MNHNY and CDR2 as SVGAGI (reference sequence). CDR3 size: 15 residues. The DNA of the CDR3 is TGTGCCAGCAGCCCTACGGGGTCGAACACCGGGGAGCTGTTTTTT. It codes for CASSPTGSNTGELFF.

The J gene is TRBJ2-2, the V gene TRBV19; a possible D gene is TRBD2 (5 bases). The CDR3 length is 17 residues. Germline CDR1 and CDR2: LNHDA and SQIVND (reference sequence). The V end was cut by 5 bases, the J end by 6 bases, with 22 bases between. Written as DNA, the CDR3 is TGTGCCAGTAGTTCTCTGAGGTCGGCGGGTCCCCCCGGGGAGCTGTTTTTT. This translates into CASSSLRSAGPPGELFF.

The chain couples TRBV11-3 to TRBJ2-2, with a possible D match to TRBD1 (6 bases). The V end lost 6 bases, the J end lost 3 bases, and 14 bases lay between the germline ends. Per germline, CDR1 SGHNT and CDR2 YENEEA. The CDR3 is 15 residues long. DNA for the CDR3: TGTGCCAGCAGTTCGAGGACAGACTACACCGGGGAGCTGTTTTTT. This sequence encodes CASSSRTDYTGELFF.

This chain connects TRBV19 to TRBJ2-7; D not resolved. This CDR3 spans 15 amino acids. The ends were cut back, 4 bases at V and 5 bases at J, with 18 bases in the middle. From germline, CDR1 is LNHDA and CDR2 SQIVND (reference sequence). As DNA, the CDR3 is TGTGCCAGTAGTACCTTGAGCAGGCAGGTCAACGAGCAGTACTTC. This sequence encodes CASSTLSRQVNEQYF.

In its sample, this clone was seen once. This chain uses TRBV29-1 with TRBJ1-1; 7 bases are a match to TRBD1. V lost 4 bases and J lost 7; bases outside the gene matches: 3. Germline V gene data show CDR1 as SQVTM and CDR2 as ANQGSEA. The CDR3 has 11 amino acids. In nucleotides, the CDR3 is TGCAGCGTTGGCCGACAGGGTGAAGCTTTCTTT. Translation gives CSVGRQGEAFF.